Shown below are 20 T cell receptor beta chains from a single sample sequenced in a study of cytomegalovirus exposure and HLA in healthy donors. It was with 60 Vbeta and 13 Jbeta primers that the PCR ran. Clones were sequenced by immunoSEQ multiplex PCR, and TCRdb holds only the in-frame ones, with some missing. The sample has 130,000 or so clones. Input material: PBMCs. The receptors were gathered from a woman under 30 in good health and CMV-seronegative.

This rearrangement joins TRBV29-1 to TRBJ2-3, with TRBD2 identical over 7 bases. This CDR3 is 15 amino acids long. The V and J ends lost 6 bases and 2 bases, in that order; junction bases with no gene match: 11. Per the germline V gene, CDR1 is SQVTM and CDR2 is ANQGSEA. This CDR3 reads CSVRSPSGNTDTQYF. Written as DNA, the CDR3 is TGCAGCGTCAGGAGCCCTAGCGGTAACACAGATACGCAGTATTTT.

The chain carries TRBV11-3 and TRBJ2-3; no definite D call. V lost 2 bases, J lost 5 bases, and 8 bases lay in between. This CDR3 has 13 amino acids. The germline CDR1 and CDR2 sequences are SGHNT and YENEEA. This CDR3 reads CASSLSERDTQYF. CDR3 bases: TGTGCCAGCAGCTTATCCGAGCGAGATACGCAGTATTTT.

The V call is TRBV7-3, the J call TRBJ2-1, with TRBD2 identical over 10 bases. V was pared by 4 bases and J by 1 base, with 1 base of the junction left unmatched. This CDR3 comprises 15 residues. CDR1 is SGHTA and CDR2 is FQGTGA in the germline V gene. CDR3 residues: CASSSLAGSYNEQFF. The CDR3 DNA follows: TGTGCCAGCAGCTCACTAGCGGGATCCTACAATGAGCAGTTCTTC.

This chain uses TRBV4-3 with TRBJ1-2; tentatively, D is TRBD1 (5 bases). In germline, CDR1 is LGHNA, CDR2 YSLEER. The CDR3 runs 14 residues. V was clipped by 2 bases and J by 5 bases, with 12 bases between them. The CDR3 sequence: CASSQQRDEYGYTF. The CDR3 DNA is TGCGCCAGCAGCCAACAGCGGGACGAATATGGCTACACCTTC.

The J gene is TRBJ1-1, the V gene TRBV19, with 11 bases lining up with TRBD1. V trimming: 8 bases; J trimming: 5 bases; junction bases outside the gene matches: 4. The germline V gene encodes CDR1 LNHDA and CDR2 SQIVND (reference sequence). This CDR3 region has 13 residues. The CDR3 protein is CASGGTGGTEAFF. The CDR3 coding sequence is TGTGCCAGTGGGGGGACAGGGGGAACTGAAGCTTTCTTT. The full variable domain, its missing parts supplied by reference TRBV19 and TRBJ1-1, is DGGITQSPKYLFRKEGQNVTLSCEQNLNHDAMYWYRQDPGQGLRLIYYSQIVNDFQKGDIAEGYSVSREKKESFPLTVTSAQKNPTAFYLCASGGTGGTEAFFGQGTRLTVV.

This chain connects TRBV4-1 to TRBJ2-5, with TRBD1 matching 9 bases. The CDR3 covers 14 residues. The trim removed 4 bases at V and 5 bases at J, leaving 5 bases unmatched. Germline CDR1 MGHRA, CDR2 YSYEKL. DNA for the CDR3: TGCGCCAGCAGCCTCACAGGGGGCATGGAGACCCAGTACTTC. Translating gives CASSLTGGMETQYF.

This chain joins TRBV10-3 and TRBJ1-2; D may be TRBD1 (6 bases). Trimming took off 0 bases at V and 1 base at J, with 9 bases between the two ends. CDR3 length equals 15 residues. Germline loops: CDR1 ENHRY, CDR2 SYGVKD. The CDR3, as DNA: TGTGCCATCAGTGAGTCGACAGGTTTTAACTATGGCTACACCTTC. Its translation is CAISESTGFNYGYTF.

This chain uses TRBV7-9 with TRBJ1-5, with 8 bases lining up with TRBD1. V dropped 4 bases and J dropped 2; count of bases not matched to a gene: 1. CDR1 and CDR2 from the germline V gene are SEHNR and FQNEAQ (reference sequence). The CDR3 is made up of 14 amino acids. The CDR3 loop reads CASSSDRGNQPQHF. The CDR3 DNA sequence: TGTGCCAGCAGCTCGGACAGGGGCAATCAGCCCCAGCATTTT.

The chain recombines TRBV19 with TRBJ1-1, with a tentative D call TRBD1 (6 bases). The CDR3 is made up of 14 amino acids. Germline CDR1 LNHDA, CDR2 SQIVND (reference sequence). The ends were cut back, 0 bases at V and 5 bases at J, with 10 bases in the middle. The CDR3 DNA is TGTGCCAGTAGTATAGATCTGAGGGGGACTGAAGCTTTCTTT. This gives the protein CASSIDLRGTEAFF.

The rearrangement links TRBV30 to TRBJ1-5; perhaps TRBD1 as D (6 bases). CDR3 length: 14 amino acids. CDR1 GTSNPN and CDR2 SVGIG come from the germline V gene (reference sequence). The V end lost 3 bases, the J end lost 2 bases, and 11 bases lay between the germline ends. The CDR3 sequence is CAWSVQGGNQPQHF. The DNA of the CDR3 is TGTGCCTGGAGCGTACAGGGAGGCAATCAGCCCCAGCATTTT.

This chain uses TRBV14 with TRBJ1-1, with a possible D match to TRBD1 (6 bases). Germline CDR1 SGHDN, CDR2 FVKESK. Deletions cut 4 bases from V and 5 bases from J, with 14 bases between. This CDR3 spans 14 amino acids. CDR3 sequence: CASSPFTGSTEAFF. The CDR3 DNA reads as TGTGCCAGCAGCCCCTTCACAGGGAGTACTGAAGCTTTCTTT.

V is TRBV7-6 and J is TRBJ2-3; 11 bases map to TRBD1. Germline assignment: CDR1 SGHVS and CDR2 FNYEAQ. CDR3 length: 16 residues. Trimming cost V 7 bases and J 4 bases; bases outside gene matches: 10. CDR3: CASTFSGTGGSDTQYF. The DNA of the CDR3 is TGTGCCAGCACCTTCTCCGGGACAGGGGGATCAGATACGCAGTATTTT.

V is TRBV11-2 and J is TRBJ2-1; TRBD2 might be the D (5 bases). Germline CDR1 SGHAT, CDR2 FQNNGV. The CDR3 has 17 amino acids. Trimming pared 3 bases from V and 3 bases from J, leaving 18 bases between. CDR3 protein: CASSFPISVKHYNEQFF. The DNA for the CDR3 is TGTGCCAGCAGCTTCCCCATTAGCGTCAAGCACTACAATGAGCAGTTCTTC.

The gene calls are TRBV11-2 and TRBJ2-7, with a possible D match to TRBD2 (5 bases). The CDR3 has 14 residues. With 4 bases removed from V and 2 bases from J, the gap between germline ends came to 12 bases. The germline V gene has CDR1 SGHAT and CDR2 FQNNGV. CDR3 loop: CASSYRIATYEQYF. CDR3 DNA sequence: TGTGCCAGCAGCTACCGTATAGCGACCTACGAGCAGTACTTC.

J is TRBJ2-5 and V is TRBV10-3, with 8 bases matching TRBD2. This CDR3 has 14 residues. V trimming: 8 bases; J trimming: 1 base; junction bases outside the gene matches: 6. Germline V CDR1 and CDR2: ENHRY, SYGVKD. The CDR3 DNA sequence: TGTGCCATCCGTCGACTAGCGATCCAAGAGACCCAGTACTTC. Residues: CAIRRLAIQETQYF.

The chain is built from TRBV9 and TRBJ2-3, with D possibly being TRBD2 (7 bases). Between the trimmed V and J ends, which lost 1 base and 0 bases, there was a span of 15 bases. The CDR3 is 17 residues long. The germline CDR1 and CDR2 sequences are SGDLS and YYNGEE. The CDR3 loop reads CASSVLGGGLSTDTQYF. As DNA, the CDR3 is TGTGCCAGCAGCGTATTAGGGGGGGGACTAAGCACAGATACGCAGTATTTT.

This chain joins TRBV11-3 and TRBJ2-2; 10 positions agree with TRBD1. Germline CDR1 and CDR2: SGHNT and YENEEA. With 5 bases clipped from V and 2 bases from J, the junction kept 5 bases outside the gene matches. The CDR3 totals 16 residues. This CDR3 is CASSAGQGYNTGELFF. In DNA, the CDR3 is TGTGCCAGCAGCGCGGGACAGGGGTATAACACCGGGGAGCTGTTTTTT.

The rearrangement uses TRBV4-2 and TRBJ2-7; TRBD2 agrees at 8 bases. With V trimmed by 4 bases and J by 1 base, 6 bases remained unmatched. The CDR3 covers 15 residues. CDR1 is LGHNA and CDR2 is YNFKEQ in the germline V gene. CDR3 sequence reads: CASSRLRGGSYEQYF. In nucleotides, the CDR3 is TGTGCCAGCAGCCGCCTTCGGGGGGGGTCCTACGAGCAGTACTTC.

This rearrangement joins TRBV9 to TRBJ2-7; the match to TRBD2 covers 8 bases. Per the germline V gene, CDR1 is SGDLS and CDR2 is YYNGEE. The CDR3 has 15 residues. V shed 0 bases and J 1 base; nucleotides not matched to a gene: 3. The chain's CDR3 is CASSVEGTSSYEQYF. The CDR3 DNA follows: TGTGCCAGCAGCGTAGAGGGGACTAGTTCCTACGAGCAGTACTTC.

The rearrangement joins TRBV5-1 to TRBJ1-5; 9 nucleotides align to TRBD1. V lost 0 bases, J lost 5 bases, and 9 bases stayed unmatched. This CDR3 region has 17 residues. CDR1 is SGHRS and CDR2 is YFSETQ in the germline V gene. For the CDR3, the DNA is TGCGCCAGCAGCTTGGAACCCCGGGACAGGGATCATCAGCCCCAGCATTTT. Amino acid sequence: CASSLEPRDRDHQPQHF.